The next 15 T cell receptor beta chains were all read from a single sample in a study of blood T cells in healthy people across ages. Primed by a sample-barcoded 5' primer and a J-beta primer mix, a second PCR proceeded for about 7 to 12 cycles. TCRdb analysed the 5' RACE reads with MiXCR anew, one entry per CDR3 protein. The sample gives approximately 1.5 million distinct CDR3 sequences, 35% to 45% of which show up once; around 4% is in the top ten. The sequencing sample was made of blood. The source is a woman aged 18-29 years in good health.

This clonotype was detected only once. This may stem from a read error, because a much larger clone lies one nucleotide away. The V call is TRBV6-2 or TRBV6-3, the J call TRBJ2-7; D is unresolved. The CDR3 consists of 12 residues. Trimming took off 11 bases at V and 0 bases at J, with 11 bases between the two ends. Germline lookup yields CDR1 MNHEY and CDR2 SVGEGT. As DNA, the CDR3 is TGTGCCCGCACCGCCGACTCCTACGAGCAGTACTTC. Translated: CARTADSYEQYF.

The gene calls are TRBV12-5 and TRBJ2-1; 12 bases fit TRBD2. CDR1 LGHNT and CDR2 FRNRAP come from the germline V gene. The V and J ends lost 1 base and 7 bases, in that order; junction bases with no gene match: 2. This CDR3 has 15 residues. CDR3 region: CASGLGTSGRNEQFF. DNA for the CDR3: TGTGCTAGTGGTTTGGGCACTAGCGGGAGGAATGAGCAGTTCTTC.

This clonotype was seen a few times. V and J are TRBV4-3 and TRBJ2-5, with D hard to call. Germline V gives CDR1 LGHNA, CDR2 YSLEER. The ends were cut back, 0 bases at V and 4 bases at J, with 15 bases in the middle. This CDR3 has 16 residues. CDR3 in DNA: TGCGCCAGCAGCCAAGATCTGCTAGGGTTCGGAGAGACCCAGTACTTC. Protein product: CASSQDLLGFGETQYF.

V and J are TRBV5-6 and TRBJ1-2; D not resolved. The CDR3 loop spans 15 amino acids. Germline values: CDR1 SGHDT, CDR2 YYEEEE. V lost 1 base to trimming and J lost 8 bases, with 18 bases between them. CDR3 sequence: CASSLPTFELSGYTF. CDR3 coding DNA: TGTGCCAGCAGCTTGCCGACCTTCGAACTATCGGGCTACACCTTC.

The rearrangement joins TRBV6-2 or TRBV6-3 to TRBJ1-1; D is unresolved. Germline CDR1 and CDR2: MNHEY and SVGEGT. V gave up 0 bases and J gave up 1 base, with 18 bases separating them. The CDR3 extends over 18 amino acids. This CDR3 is CASSYSRYRGIPNTEAFF. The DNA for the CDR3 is TGTGCCAGCAGTTACTCGAGATACCGAGGGATACCGAACACTGAAGCTTTCTTT.

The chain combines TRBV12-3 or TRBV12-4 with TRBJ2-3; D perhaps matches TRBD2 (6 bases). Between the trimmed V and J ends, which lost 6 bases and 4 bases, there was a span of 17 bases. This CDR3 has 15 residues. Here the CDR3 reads CASSQPGLSADTQYF. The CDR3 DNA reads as TGTGCCAGCAGCCAACCGGGACTCAGCGCAGATACGCAGTATTTT.

CDR3: CASSPDRDRNTIYF. In DNA form, the CDR3 reads TGTGCCAGCAGTCCTGACAGGGACCGAAACACCATATATTTT. This chain connects TRBV12-3 or TRBV12-4 to TRBJ1-3; 7 bases agree with TRBD1. CDR3 length: 14 amino acids. After removal of 5 bases from V and 5 bases from J, the junction contained 6 bases not matched to a gene.

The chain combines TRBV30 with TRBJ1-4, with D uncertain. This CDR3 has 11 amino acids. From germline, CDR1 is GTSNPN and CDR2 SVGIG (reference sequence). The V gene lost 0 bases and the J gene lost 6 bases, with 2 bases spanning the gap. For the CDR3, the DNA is TGTGCCTGGAGTGTATATGAAAAACTGTTTTTT. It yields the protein CAWSVYEKLFF.

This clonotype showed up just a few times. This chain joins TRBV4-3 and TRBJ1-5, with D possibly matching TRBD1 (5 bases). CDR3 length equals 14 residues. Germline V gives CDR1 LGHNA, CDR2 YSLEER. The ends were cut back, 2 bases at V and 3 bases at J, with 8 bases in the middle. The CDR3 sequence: CASSQSRVNQPQHF. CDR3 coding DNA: TGCGCCAGCAGCCAATCCAGGGTCAATCAGCCCCAGCATTTT.

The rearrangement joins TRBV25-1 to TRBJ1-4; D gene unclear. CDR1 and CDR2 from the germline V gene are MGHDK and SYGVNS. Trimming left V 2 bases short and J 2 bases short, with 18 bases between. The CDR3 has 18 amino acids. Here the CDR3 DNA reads TGTGCCAGCAGTGAAAGAGGGCCAAGCGGGAGCACTAATGAAAAACTGTTTTTT. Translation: CASSERGPSGSTNEKLFF.

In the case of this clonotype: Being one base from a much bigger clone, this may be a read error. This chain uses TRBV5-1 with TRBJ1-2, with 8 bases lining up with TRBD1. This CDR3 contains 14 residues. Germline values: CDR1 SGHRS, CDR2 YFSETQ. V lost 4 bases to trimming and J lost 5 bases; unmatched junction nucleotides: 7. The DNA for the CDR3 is TGCGCCAGCAGCGTGACAGGGGTGGGGTATGGCTACACCTTC. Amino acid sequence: CASSVTGVGYGYTF. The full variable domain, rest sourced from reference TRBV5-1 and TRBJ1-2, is KAGVTQTPRYLIKTRGQQVTLSCSPISGHRSVSWYQQTPGQGLQFLFEYFSETQRNKGNFPGRFSGRQFSNSRSEMNVSTLELGDSALYLCASSVTGVGYGYTFGSGTRLTVV.

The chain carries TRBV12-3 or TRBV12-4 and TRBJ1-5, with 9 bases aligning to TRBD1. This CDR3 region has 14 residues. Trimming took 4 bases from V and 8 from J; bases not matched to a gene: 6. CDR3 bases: TGTGCCAGCAGTTCGGGGACAGGGTTTAAGCCCCAGCATTTT. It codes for CASSSGTGFKPQHF.

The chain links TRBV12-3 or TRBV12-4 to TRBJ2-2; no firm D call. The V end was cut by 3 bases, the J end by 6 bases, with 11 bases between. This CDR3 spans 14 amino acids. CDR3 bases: TGTGCCAGCAGTTTGGCTAGTCTCTCCGGGGAGCTGTTTTTT. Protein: CASSLASLSGELFF.

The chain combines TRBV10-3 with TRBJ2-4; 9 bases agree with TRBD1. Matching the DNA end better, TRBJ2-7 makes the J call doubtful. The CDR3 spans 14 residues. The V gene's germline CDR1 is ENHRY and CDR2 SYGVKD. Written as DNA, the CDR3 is TGTGCCACCCACGACGGACAGGGGAATGGCGAGCAGTACTTC. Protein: CATHDGQGNGEQYF.

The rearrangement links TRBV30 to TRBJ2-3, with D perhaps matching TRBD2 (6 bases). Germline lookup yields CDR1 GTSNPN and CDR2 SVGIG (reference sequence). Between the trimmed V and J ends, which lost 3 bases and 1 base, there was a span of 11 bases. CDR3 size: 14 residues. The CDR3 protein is CAWSVAVRTDTQYF. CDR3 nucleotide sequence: TGTGCCTGGAGCGTAGCGGTGCGCACAGATACGCAGTATTTT.